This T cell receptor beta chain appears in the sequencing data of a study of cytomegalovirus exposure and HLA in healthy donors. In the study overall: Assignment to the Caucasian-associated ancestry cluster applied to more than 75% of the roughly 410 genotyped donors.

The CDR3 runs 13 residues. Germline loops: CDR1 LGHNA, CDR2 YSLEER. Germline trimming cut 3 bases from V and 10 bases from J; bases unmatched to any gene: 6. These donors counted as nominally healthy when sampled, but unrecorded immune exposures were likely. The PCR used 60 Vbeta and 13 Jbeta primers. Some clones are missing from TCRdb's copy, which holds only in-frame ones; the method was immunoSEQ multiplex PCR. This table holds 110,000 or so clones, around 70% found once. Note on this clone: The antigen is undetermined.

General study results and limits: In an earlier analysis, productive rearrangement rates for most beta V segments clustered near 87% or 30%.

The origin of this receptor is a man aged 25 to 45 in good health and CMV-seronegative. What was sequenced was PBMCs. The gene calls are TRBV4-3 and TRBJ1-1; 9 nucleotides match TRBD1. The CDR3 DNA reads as TGCGCCAGCAGCCAGGGACAGGGAGTAGGAGCTTTCTTT. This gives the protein CASSQGQGVGAFF.